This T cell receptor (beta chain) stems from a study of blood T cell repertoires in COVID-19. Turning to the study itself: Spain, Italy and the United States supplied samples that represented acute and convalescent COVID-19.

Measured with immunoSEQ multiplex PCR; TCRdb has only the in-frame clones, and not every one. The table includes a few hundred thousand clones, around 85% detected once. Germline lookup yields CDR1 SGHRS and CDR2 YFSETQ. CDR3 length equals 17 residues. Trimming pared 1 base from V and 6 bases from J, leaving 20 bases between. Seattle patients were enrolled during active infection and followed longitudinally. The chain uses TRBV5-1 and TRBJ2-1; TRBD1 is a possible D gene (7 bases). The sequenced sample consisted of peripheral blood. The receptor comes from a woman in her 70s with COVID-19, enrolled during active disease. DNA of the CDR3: TGCGCCAGCAGCTTGTTTGGGGAGGACAGGCGGACCAATGAGCAGTTCTTC. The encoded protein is CASSLFGEDRRTNEQFF.